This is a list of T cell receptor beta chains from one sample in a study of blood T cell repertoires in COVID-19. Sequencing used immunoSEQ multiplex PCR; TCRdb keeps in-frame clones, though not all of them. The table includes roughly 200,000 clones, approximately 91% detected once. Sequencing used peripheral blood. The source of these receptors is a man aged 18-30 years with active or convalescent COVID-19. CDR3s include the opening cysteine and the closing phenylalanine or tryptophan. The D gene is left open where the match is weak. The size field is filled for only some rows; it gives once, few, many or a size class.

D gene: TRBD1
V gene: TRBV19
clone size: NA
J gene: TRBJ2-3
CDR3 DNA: TGTGCCAGTAGTCTTCGACAGGGAGTCACAGATACGCAGTATTTT
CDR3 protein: CASSLRQGVTDTQYF

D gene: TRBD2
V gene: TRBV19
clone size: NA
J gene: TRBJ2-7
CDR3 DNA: TGTGCCAGTAGATCCGGGGGGGGTACCTACGAGCAGTACTTC
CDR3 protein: CASRSGGGTYEQYF

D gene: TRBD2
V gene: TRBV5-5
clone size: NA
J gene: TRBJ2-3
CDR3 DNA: TGTGCCAGCAGCTTGGGTAGCGGGGGGGCAGCTGATACGCAGTATTTT
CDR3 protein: CASSLGSGGAADTQYF

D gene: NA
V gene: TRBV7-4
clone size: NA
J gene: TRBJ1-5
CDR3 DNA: TGTGCCAGCAGCTTATGTAGAGAATGCAATCAGCCCCAGCATTTT
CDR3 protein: CASSLCRECNQPQHF

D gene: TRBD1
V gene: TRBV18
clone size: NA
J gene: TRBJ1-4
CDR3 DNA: TGTGCCAGCTCACCACAGGGACAGAATGAAAAACTGTTTTTT
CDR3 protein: CASSPQGQNEKLFF

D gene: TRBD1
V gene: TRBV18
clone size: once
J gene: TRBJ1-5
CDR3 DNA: TGTGCCAGCTCACCAGAAGGGGGCGGTCAGCCCCAGCATTTT
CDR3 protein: CASSPEGGGQPQHF

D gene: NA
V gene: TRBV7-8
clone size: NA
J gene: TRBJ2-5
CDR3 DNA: TGTGCCAGCAGCTCCGCGAGAGAGACCCAGTACTTC
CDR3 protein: CASSSARETQYF

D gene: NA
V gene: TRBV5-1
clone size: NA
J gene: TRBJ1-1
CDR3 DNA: TGCGCCAGCAGCGAGACAGCCACTGAAGCTTTCTTT
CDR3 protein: CASSETATEAFF

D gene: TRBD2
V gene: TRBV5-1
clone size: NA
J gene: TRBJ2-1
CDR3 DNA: TGCGCCAGCAGCTTGGTTGGAGCGGGGGGGCAGAATGAGCAGTTCTTC
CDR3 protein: CASSLVGAGGQNEQFF

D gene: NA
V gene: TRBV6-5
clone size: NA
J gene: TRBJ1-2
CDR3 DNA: TGTGCCAGCAGGCCAACAGGGACCGGTGGCTACACCTTC
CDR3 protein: CASRPTGTGGYTF

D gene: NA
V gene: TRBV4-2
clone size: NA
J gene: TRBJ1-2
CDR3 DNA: TGTGCCAGCAGCCGGCAGGGAAACTATGGCTACACCTTC
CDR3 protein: CASSRQGNYGYTF

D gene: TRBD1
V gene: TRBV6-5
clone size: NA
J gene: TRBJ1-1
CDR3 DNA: TGTGCCAGCAGCAGGCAGGGGGCAGGGGACACTGAAGCTTTCTTT
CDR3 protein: CASSRQGAGDTEAFF

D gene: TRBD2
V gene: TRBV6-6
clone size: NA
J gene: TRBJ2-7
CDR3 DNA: TGTGCCAGCAGACCTAGCGGGGGGGGATCCAACGAGCAGTACTTC
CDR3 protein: CASRPSGGGSNEQYF

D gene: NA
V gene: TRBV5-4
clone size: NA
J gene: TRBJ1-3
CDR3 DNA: TGTGCCAGCAGCTTGGCAGGGGCGTCGGGAAACACCATATATTTT
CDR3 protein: CASSLAGASGNTIYF